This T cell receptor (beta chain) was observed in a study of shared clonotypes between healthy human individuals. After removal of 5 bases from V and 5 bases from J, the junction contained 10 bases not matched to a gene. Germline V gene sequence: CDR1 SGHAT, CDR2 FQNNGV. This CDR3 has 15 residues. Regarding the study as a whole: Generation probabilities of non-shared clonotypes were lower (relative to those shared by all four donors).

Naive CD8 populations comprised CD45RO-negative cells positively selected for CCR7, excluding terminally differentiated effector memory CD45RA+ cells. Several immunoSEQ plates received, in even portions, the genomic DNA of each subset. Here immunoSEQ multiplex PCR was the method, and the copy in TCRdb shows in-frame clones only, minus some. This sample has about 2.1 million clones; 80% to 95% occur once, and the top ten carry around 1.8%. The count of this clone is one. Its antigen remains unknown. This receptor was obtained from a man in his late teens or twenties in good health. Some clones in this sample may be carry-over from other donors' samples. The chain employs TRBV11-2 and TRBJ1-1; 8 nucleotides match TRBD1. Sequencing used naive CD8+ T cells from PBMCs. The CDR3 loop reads CASSNRQGSGTEAFF. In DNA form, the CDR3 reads TGTGCCAGCAGCAACCGACAGGGGTCGGGGACTGAAGCTTTCTTT. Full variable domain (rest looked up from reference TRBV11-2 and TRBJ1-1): EAGVAQSPRYKIIEKRQSVAFWCNPISGHATLYWYQQILGQGPKLLIQFQNNGVVDDSQLPKDRFSAERLKGVDSTLKIQPAKLEDSAVYLCASSNRQGSGTEAFFGQGTRLTVV.